This is a list of T cell receptor beta chains from one sample in a study of vaccination effects on CD4 cells after COVID-19. Some clones are missing from TCRdb's copy, which holds only in-frame ones; the method was immunoSEQ multiplex PCR. The data contain tens of thousands of clones, approximately 74% of them seen just once; the ten biggest clones take up roughly 1.7%. These TCRs are of unknown antigen specificity. The sample was CD4+ T cells from PBMCs cultured with HCoV-229E spike peptides, taken before COVID-19 vaccination. These receptors all stem from a human donor who received a COVID-19 vaccine. Both conserved end residues are part of each CDR3. D genes are given only for firm matches. Size is omitted from some rows. Given values are once, few, many or a class for expanded clones.

once	TRBD2	TRBV6-5	TRBJ2-2	TGTGCCAGCAGTTACGACGGGTCGGGGGGGCCCGGGGAGCTGTTTTTT	CASSYDGSGGPGELFF
NA	NA	TRBV5-8	TRBJ1-3	TGTGCCAGCAGCTTGGGTATTACCGGGACACCCGTCTCTGGAAACACCATATATTTT	CASSLGITGTPVSGNTIYF
NA	NA	TRBV27	TRBJ2-3	TGTGCCAGCAGACCAGGATTGTTTTACACAGATACGCAGTATTTT	CASRPGLFYTDTQYF
few	NA	TRBV6-1	TRBJ1-2	TGTGCCAGCAGTGAAATCCAGGGCCATGGCTACACCTTC	CASSEIQGHGYTF
few	TRBD1	TRBV19	TRBJ2-2	TGTGCCAGTAACCCGGACAGGGGGCGAACCTCTTACACCGGGGAGCTGTTTTTT	CASNPDRGRTSYTGELFF
NA	NA	TRBV12-5	TRBJ1-4	TGTGCTAGTGGTTTGGTCACGGGACATCATGAAAAACTGTTTTTT	CASGLVTGHHEKLFF
NA	NA	TRBV7-2	TRBJ2-3	TGTGCCAGCAGCTCGCGACAGCACATTACCACAGATACGCAGTATTTT	CASSSRQHITTDTQYF
NA	TRBD2	TRBV5-1	TRBJ2-2	TGCGCCAGCAGCGAAACCGGGACTAGCGGGGGGGAGCTGTTTTTT	CASSETGTSGGELFF
NA	NA	TRBV5-1	TRBJ1-4	TGCGCCAGCAGCTTGTCAAGGGGGGCAACTAATGAAAAACTGTTTTTT	CASSLSRGATNEKLFF
NA	TRBD1	TRBV2	TRBJ1-5	TGTGCCAGCAGAAATGACAGGGTAACCCAGCCCCAGCATTTT	CASRNDRVTQPQHF
few	NA	TRBV5-1	TRBJ1-1	TGCGCCAGCAGCTTGGCCGTCGGAGGGATACGGACTGAAGCTTTCTTT	CASSLAVGGIRTEAFF
few	TRBD2	TRBV12-5	TRBJ2-5	TGTGCTAGTGGTTTGGCATTAGCGGGGAGGGAGACCCAGTACTTC	CASGLALAGRETQYF
NA	TRBD1	TRBV5-1	TRBJ1-6	TGCGCCAGCAGCCCCGGGGGACAGCATAATTCACCCCTCCACTTT	CASSPGGQHNSPLHF
NA	TRBD2	TRBV10-2	TRBJ2-5	TGCGCCACCGGGACTAGCGGGGGGTTGTGGGAGACCCAGTACTTC	CATGTSGGLWETQYF
NA	TRBD2	TRBV6-5	TRBJ2-2	TGTGCCAGCGAACTAGCGGGGGACACCGGGGAGCTGTTTTTT	CASELAGDTGELFF
NA	NA	TRBV5-1	TRBJ2-3	TGCGCCAGCAGCTTGGCCGCCCCCCCTAGCACAGATACGCAGTATTTT	CASSLAAPPSTDTQYF
NA	NA	TRBV5-5	TRBJ2-1	TGTGCCAGCAGCTTGGGGAGGAAGACGACAGCTCAGGTACTAAATGAGCAGTTCTTC	CASSLGRKTTAQVLNEQFF
NA	NA	TRBV5-1	TRBJ1-3	TGCGCCAGCAGCTTCGAAAGTACAGCCGGAAACACCATATATTTT	CASSFESTAGNTIYF
NA	NA	TRBV7-3	TRBJ2-6	TGTGCCAGCAGCTTAGATAGCTCTGGGGCCAACGTCCTGACTTTC	CASSLDSSGANVLTF
NA	TRBD1	TRBV28	TRBJ2-1	TGTGCCAGCACTACCGGACAGGGCGGTGAGCAGTTCTTC	CASTTGQGGEQFF
few	NA	TRBV5-1	TRBJ2-2	TGCGCCAGCAGCCTCGTGCCGGGGGCAGACACCGGGGAGCTGTTTTTT	CASSLVPGADTGELFF
NA	NA	TRBV7-2	TRBJ2-6	TGTGCCAGCAGCTTAGCGCATCCAGCGAGCTCTGGGGCCAACGTCCTGACTTTC	CASSLAHPASSGANVLTF
once	TRBD2	TRBV5-1	TRBJ2-3	TGCGCCAGCAGCTTACGGACTAGCGGGGGCCCAGATACGCAGTATTTT	CASSLRTSGGPDTQYF
NA	NA	TRBV5-3	TRBJ2-2	TGTGCCAGAAGCTTGCTGACAGAGCCGAACACCGGGGAGCTGTTTTTT	CARSLLTEPNTGELFF
NA	TRBD1	TRBV27	TRBJ1-1	TGTGCCAGCAGGGCAGGGGGATACACTGAAGCTTTCTTT	CASRAGGYTEAFF
NA	NA	TRBV19	TRBJ2-3	TGTGCCAGTCGGGCTAGACTTGTCGCAGATACGCAGTATTTT	CASRARLVADTQYF
NA	NA	TRBV6-2/TRBV6-3	TRBJ1-5	TGTGCCAGCAGTAGAGGGGGTTTCGCCAGCAATCAGCCCCAGCATTTT	CASSRGGFASNQPQHF
NA	TRBD1	TRBV24-1	TRBJ2-5	TGTGCCACCAGTGATTCCCCCCGGGACAGGGATTGGTACGGGGAGACCCAGTACTTC	CATSDSPRDRDWYGETQYF
NA	NA	TRBV7-2	TRBJ2-3	TGTGCCAGCAGCCCCGGGGCAGATACGCAGTATTTT	CASSPGADTQYF
NA	NA	TRBV7-2	TRBJ2-5	TGTGCCAGCAGCTCCGCGGGTTCTGTGGAGGGACGGGAGACCCAGTACTTC	CASSSAGSVEGRETQYF
NA	NA	TRBV29-1	TRBJ1-2	TGCAGCGTCGTGACGGAGCTTGTCTTTGGCTACACCTTC	CSVVTELVFGYTF
NA	TRBD1	TRBV7-2	TRBJ1-1	TGTGCCAGCAGCTTAGAGATAACAGGGGTCACTGAAGCTTTCTTT	CASSLEITGVTEAFF
NA	TRBD1	TRBV7-2	TRBJ2-1	TGTGCCAGCAGCCCTGGGACAGGGCGGAATGAGCAGTTCTTC	CASSPGTGRNEQFF
NA	TRBD1	TRBV7-9	TRBJ1-3	TGTGCCAGCGCCGGGACAGATTATAGCCATAGTGGAAACACCATATATTTT	CASAGTDYSHSGNTIYF
once	TRBD1	TRBV9	TRBJ2-3	TGTGCCAGCAGCGCGCCGGGACAGGGGACAGATACGCAGTATTTT	CASSAPGQGTDTQYF
NA	NA	TRBV14	TRBJ1-5	TGTGCCAGCAGCCAGGGTTCAAGCAATCAGCCCCAGCATTTT	CASSQGSSNQPQHF
once	NA	TRBV5-1	TRBJ2-3	TGCGCCAGCAGCTTCCGTACACAGGGTTCTGCAGATACGCAGTATTTT	CASSFRTQGSADTQYF
NA	NA	TRBV19	TRBJ2-3	TGTGCCAGTAGTATAGGGACTAGGGGGGATACGCAGTATTTT	CASSIGTRGDTQYF
NA	NA	TRBV5-1	TRBJ2-5	TGCGCCAGCAGCTTGGTCGCCGGAATGGCAGGGCGAGAGACCCAGTACTTC	CASSLVAGMAGRETQYF
NA	NA	TRBV6-5	TRBJ2-1	TGTGCCAGCACTACGGGGCGCTTGAGCGATGAGCAGTTCTTC	CASTTGRLSDEQFF
NA	NA	TRBV5-6	TRBJ1-1	TGTGCCAGCAGCCTGGACAGAATGAACACTGAAGCTTTCTTT	CASSLDRMNTEAFF
few	NA	TRBV11-2	TRBJ1-4	TGTGCCAGCAGCTTCGGTGAAAAACTGTTTTTT	CASSFGEKLFF
NA	TRBD2	TRBV29-1	TRBJ2-5	TGCAGCGCAGGGCGGGTAGCGGGGAAAGAGACCCAGTACTTC	CSAGRVAGKETQYF
few	TRBD1	TRBV27	TRBJ2-2	TGTGCCAGCAGATTGGGTCCAGACAGGGCCTCGAACACCGGGGAGCTGTTTTTT	CASRLGPDRASNTGELFF
NA	TRBD1	TRBV10-1	TRBJ2-5	TGCGCCAGCAGTACACTACGGACAGGGATACGGATAAAGACCCAGTACTTC	CASSTLRTGIRIKTQYF
few	NA	TRBV7-9	TRBJ2-2	TGTGCCAGCAGCTTAATCAACACCGGGGAGCTGTTTTTT	CASSLINTGELFF
NA	TRBD1	TRBV6-6	TRBJ1-5	TGTGCCAGCAGTCCACTGCCCAGCGGGACAGCAAGACAGCCCCAGCATTTT	CASSPLPSGTARQPQHF
NA	NA	TRBV4-3	TRBJ2-4	TGCGCCAGCAGCCAAGGGTCGGGAGTTGCCAAAAACATTCAGTACTTC	CASSQGSGVAKNIQYF
NA	TRBD2	TRBV6-1	TRBJ2-3	TGTGCCAGCAGTGAGTACGGGGGGATGGCAGATACGCAGTATTTT	CASSEYGGMADTQYF
NA	TRBD1	TRBV5-6	TRBJ1-6	TGTGCCAGCAGCCCGTCGGGGACAGGGGGTTCACCCCTCCACTTT	CASSPSGTGGSPLHF
NA	NA	TRBV7-3	TRBJ2-3	TGTGCCAGCAGCTTACAGTCTAGCACAGATACGCAGTATTTT	CASSLQSSTDTQYF
NA	NA	TRBV5-1	TRBJ2-3	TGCGCCAGCTTCAGGATTAGTGGAGATACGCAGTATTTT	CASFRISGDTQYF
few	NA	TRBV2	TRBJ1-3	TGTGCCAGCAGTGTAAACGGAATCTCTGGAAACACCATATATTTT	CASSVNGISGNTIYF
few	NA	TRBV18	TRBJ1-5	TGTGCCAGCTCAGATGGGACCCCGAGCAATCAGCCCCAGCATTTT	CASSDGTPSNQPQHF